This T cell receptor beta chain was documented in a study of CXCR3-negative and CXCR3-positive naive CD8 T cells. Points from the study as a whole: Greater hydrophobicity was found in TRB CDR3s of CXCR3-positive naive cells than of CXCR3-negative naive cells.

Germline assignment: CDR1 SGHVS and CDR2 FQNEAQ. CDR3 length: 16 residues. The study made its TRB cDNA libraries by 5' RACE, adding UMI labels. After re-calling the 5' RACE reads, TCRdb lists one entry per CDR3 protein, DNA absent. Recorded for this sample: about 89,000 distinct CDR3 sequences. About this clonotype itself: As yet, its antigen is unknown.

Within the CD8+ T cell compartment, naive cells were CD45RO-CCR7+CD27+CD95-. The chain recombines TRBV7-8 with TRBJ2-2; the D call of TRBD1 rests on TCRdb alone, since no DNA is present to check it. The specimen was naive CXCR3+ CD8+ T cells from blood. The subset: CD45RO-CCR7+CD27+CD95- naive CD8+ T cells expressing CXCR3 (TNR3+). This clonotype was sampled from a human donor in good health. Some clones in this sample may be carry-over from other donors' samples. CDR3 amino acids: CASSLNGGLNTGELFF.